These 20 T cell receptor beta chains share one sample of origin, sequenced in a study of blood T cell repertoires in COVID-19. The repertoire was sequenced with immunoSEQ multiplex PCR; TCRdb's copy has only in-frame clones and lacks some. The top ten hold around 13% of the sample, which has 120,000 to 150,000 clones, approximately 80% seen once. The sequenced sample was peripheral blood. These receptors all stem from a man in his sixties with active or convalescent COVID-19.

A word on this clone: Germline and junction disagree at one end, which may indicate a read error. J is TRBJ1-1 and V is TRBV19, with 10 bases matching TRBD1. Germline lookup yields CDR1 LNHDA and CDR2 SQIVND (reference sequence). This CDR3 region has 14 residues. The CDR3 DNA sequence: TGTGCCAGTGGAGACTTCGGGACAGGGGTCTACCCCGGCTTT. It translates to CASGDFGTGVYPGF. The full variable domain, with the rest looked up from reference TRBV19 and TRBJ1-1, is DGGITQSPKYLFRKEGQNVTLSCEQNLNHDAMYWYRQDPGQGLRLIYYSQIVNDFQKGDIAEGYSVSREKKESFPLTVTSAQKNPTAFYLCASGDFGTGVYPGFGQGTRLTVV.

The genes are TRBV7-8 and TRBJ1-3, with D unresolved. Germline loops: CDR1 SGHVS, CDR2 FQNEAQ. V was cut by 5 bases and J by 1 base, with 6 bases left in between. The length of the CDR3 is 13 residues. The CDR3 sequence: CASSRTSGNTIYF. CDR3 bases: TGTGCCAGCAGCCGAACTTCTGGAAACACCATATATTTT. Looking up the rest from reference TRBV7-8 and TRBJ1-3 gives the full variable domain: GAGVSQSPRYKVAKRGQDVALRCDPISGHVSLFWYQQALGQGPEFLTYFQNEAQLDKSGLPSDRFFAERPEGSVSTLKIQRTQQEDSAVYLCASSRTSGNTIYFGEGSWLTVV.

This clone appeared once. The J gene is TRBJ2-7, the V gene TRBV7-2, with TRBD2 as a possible D gene (5 bases). Trimming took off 2 bases at V and 7 bases at J, with 15 bases between the two ends. The CDR3 has 14 residues. CDR1 is SGHTA and CDR2 is FQGNSA in the germline V gene. CDR3 region: CASSLWTRNNEQYF. For the CDR3, the DNA is TGTGCCAGCAGCTTATGGACTCGAAATAATGAGCAGTACTTC.

The V call is TRBV19, the J call TRBJ2-3; TRBD1 agrees at 8 bases. In germline, CDR1 is LNHDA, CDR2 SQIVND (reference sequence). J gave up 1 base and V 4 bases, and 4 bases lay outside the gene matches. The CDR3 is 15 residues long. This CDR3 is CASSNGQGGTDTQYF. CDR3 bases: TGTGCCAGTAGTAACGGACAGGGAGGCACAGATACGCAGTATTTT.

The chain is built from TRBV5-1 and TRBJ2-7; TRBD1 matches at 7 bases. Unmatched junction bases numbered 11, after V lost 4 bases and J lost 7 bases. CDR3 length equals 14 residues. CDR1 and CDR2 from the germline V gene are SGHRS and YFSETQ. DNA of the CDR3: TGCGCCAGCAGCCCGGGACAGCCGACTGGGGAGCAGTACTTC. It codes for CASSPGQPTGEQYF. Using reference TRBV5-1 and TRBJ2-7 for the parts outside the CDR3, the full variable domain is KAGVTQTPRYLIKTRGQQVTLSCSPISGHRSVSWYQQTPGQGLQFLFEYFSETQRNKGNFPGRFSGRQFSNSRSEMNVSTLELGDSALYLCASSPGQPTGEQYFGPGTRLTVT.

The chain recombines TRBV27 with TRBJ2-1; D unclear. Germline V gene sequence: CDR1 MNHEY, CDR2 SMNVEV (reference sequence). V was pared by 1 base and J by 9 bases, with 10 bases between. This CDR3 is built from 13 residues. The CDR3 sequence is CASSLFIVSEQFF. In nucleotides, the CDR3 is TGTGCCAGCAGTTTATTCATCGTCAGTGAGCAGTTCTTC.

This clone was observed once. V and J are TRBV7-9 and TRBJ1-4; TRBD1 aligns across 7 bases. The CDR3 totals 16 residues. J gave up 3 bases and V 2 bases, and 6 bases lay outside the gene matches. Germline V lookup: CDR1 SEHNR, CDR2 FQNEAQ (reference sequence). The CDR3 sequence: CASSLYGGQPNEKLFF. CDR3 bases: TGTGCCAGCAGCTTATATGGGGGACAGCCTAATGAAAAACTGTTTTTT.

The rearrangement links TRBV5-5 to TRBJ2-7; 11 bases map to TRBD1. Germline CDR1 is SGHKS and CDR2 is YYEKEE (reference sequence). The CDR3 contains 15 residues. Unmatched junction bases numbered 9, after V lost 0 bases and J lost 10 bases. In DNA form, the CDR3 reads TGTGCCAGCAGCTTGGTAGCGGACAGGGGGCGCTTCCAGTACTTC. Its translation: CASSLVADRGRFQYF.

V usage is TRBV6-5 and J usage is TRBJ1-2, with D uncertain. Trimming shortened V by 6 bases and J by 2 bases, and 7 bases separated the two germline ends. The CDR3 extends over 12 amino acids. The germline V gene encodes CDR1 MNHEY and CDR2 SVGAGI. The DNA of the CDR3 is TGTGCCAGCAGAGACAAAAACTATGGCTACACCTTC. Translated: CASRDKNYGYTF.

The chain has TRBV7-2 and TRBJ2-3, with TRBD2 identical over 15 bases. The CDR3 totals 14 residues. CDR1 is SGHTA, CDR2 FQGNSA, per germline. Losses at the gene ends were 7 bases for V and 8 bases for J; bases not matched to a gene: 4. The CDR3 here is CASTRTSGRGTQYF. The CDR3 nucleotides are TGTGCCAGCACACGGACTAGCGGGAGGGGTACGCAGTATTTT.

A word on this clone: The limits of the CDR3 on the DNA are not certain, so only TCRdb's listed CDR3 is given. The V gene is TRBV6-1, the J gene TRBJ1-1; the listed D gene, TRBD1, was not tested against the DNA. Germline V gives CDR1 MNHNS, CDR2 SASEGT. The CDR3 has 12 amino acids, counting both end residues. The CDR3 protein is CASSEVGQGSFF.

The chain links TRBV6-5 to TRBJ1-2; a possible D gene is TRBD1 (5 bases). The V and J ends lost 6 bases and 8 bases respectively, with 13 bases between them. Germline lookup yields CDR1 MNHEY and CDR2 SVGAGI. The CDR3 runs to 12 residues. The CDR3 DNA follows: TGTGCCAGCAGCCCGGGGGTCGCGGGCTACACCTTC. Translated, it gives CASSPGVAGYTF.

The chain is built from TRBV28 and TRBJ1-2; 9 bases are a match to TRBD1. Germline CDR1 MDHEN, CDR2 SYDVKM. Trimming removed 6 bases from V and 8 bases from J; junction bases left unmatched: 4. The length of the CDR3 is 12 residues. The DNA for the CDR3 is TGTGCCAGCAGACCGGGACAGGGAGGCTACACCTTC. Translating gives CASRPGQGGYTF.

This clone was counted a few times. This chain joins TRBV15 and TRBJ1-2; tentative D call: TRBD1 (5 bases). The V gene's germline CDR1 is LNHNV and CDR2 YYDKDF (reference sequence). CDR3 length: 15 residues. Trimming cost V 0 bases and J 6 bases, with 14 bases left between them. The CDR3 DNA follows: TGTGCCACCAGCAGAGATACGGGGAGGGGAAATGGCTACACCTTC. Its translation is CATSRDTGRGNGYTF.

DNA of the CDR3: TGTGCCAGCAGCTTGAGAGGAGGGAGCACCGGGGAGCTGTTTTTT. Its translation is CASSLRGGSTGELFF. V gene TRBV7-2 combines with J gene TRBJ2-2, with a possible D match to TRBD2 (6 bases). Trimming left V 3 bases short and J 4 bases short, with 12 bases between. The germline V gene has CDR1 SGHTA and CDR2 FQGNSA. CDR3 length: 15 amino acids.

This chain uses TRBV2 with TRBJ2-7; a possible D gene is TRBD2 (6 bases). The V gene lost 0 bases and the J gene lost 3 bases, with 15 bases spanning the gap. Germline V gives CDR1 SNHLY, CDR2 FYNNEI. This CDR3 is built from 16 residues. For the CDR3, the DNA is TGTGCCAGCAGTGAAGCGACGGGAGAATTTGGCTACGAGCAGTACTTC. Translated: CASSEATGEFGYEQYF. The full variable domain, in which reference TRBV2 and TRBJ2-7 provide the parts outside the CDR3, is EPEVTQTPSHQVTQMGQEVILRCVPISNHLYFYWYRQILGQKVEFLVSFYNNEISEKSEIFDDQFSVERPDGSNFTLKIRSTKLEDSAMYFCASSEATGEFGYEQYFGPGTRLTVT.

V usage is TRBV29-1 and J usage is TRBJ2-5; 9 bases are shared with TRBD2. The CDR3 sequence is 14 residues long. CDR1 is SQVTM, CDR2 ANQGSEA, per germline. Trimming at V came to 5 bases and at J to 1 base, leaving 5 bases not matched to a gene. The chain's CDR3 is CSVSQTSGQETQYF. CDR3 DNA sequence: TGCAGCGTTTCACAGACTAGCGGCCAAGAGACCCAGTACTTC.

This clone has just one count. The chain has TRBV11-3 and TRBJ2-3; D might be TRBD1 (6 bases). Trimming removed 6 bases at V and 3 bases at J, with 13 bases between. The CDR3 contains 14 residues. CDR1 is SGHNT and CDR2 is YENEEA in the germline V gene. The CDR3 DNA sequence: TGTGCCAGCAGTTCTGTTAGGGGGACAGATACGCAGTATTTT. This translates into CASSSVRGTDTQYF.

The V call is TRBV6-1, the J call TRBJ2-7; D unclear. V lost 2 bases and J 2 bases, leaving 7 bases between the germline ends. In germline, CDR1 is MNHNS, CDR2 SASEGT. The CDR3 length is 13 residues. The CDR3 bases are TGTGCCAGCAGTGAATCTGGGCCCTACGAGCAGTACTTC. Translating it yields CASSESGPYEQYF.

V and J are TRBV7-8 and TRBJ2-5, with D possibly TRBD2 on 5 matching bases. Trimming removed 4 bases at V and 1 base at J, with 7 bases between. Germline CDR1 SGHVS, CDR2 FQNEAQ. There are 13 residues in the CDR3. CDR3 in DNA: TGTGCCAGCAGCTCGGGAATCCAAGAGACCCAGTACTTC. Translated: CASSSGIQETQYF. The full variable domain, with the rest looked up from reference TRBV7-8 and TRBJ2-5, is GAGVSQSPRYKVAKRGQDVALRCDPISGHVSLFWYQQALGQGPEFLTYFQNEAQLDKSGLPSDRFFAERPEGSVSTLKIQRTQQEDSAVYLCASSSGIQETQYFGPGTRLLVL.